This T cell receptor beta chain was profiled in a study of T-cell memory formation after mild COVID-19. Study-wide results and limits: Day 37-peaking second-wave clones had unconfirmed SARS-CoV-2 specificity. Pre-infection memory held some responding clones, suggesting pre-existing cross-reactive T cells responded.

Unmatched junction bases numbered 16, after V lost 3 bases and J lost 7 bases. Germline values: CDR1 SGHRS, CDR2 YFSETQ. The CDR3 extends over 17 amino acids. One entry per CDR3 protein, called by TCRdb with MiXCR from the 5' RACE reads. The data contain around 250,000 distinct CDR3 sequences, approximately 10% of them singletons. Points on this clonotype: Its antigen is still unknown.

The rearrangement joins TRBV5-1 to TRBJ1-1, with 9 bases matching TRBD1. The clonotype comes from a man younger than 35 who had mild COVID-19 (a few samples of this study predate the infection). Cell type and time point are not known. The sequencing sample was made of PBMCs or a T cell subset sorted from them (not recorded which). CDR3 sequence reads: CASSSVTGGVPYGEAFF. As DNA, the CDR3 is TGCGCCAGCAGCTCGGTGACAGGGGGGGTACCTTATGGTGAAGCTTTCTTT. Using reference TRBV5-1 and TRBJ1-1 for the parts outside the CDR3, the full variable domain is KAGVTQTPRYLIKTRGQQVTLSCSPISGHRSVSWYQQTPGQGLQFLFEYFSETQRNKGNFPGRFSGRQFSNSRSEMNVSTLELGDSALYLCASSSVTGGVPYGEAFFGQGTRLTVV.